A single sample is the source of the 12 T cell receptor beta chains below, sequenced in a study of blood T cells in healthy people across ages. A second about 7 to 12 cycle PCR used barcoded and J-beta primers. Each CDR3 protein is one row after TCRdb ran MiXCR on the 5' RACE reads. The repertoire holds roughly 550,000 distinct CDR3 sequences, with about 25% as singletons. The same sample was also used in a study of T cells of mothers and their children.

Input material: blood. The origin of the receptors is a boy younger than 18 in good health.

This clonotype was seen more than once but under ten times. CDR3 sequence reads: CASSPLTGGVNYGYTF. CDR3 DNA sequence: TGTGCCAGCAGTCCGCTGACAGGGGGCGTAAACTATGGCTACACCTTC. The rearrangement uses TRBV28 and TRBJ1-2; TRBD1 matches 10 bases. The CDR3 is made up of 16 amino acids. CDR1 and CDR2 (germline): MDHEN, SYDVKM. Trimming took 5 bases from V and 2 from J; bases not matched to a gene: 8.

The sample holds a few counts of this clonotype. The chain employs TRBV10-3 and TRBJ2-3, with 7 positions matching TRBD1. The CDR3 covers 16 residues. The V gene end was trimmed by 2 bases and the J gene end by 2 bases; junction bases not matched to a gene: 7. Looked up from germline, CDR1 is ENHRY and CDR2 is SYGVKD. CDR3 loop: CAISERGTEPTDTQYF. The CDR3 region has the DNA TGTGCCATCAGTGAGCGTGGGACAGAGCCCACAGATACGCAGTATTTT.

A few counts support this clonotype. The chain carries TRBV4-3 and TRBJ2-1; 9 bases are a match to TRBD2. The CDR3 is 19 amino acids. The V gene's germline CDR1 is LGHNA and CDR2 YSLEER. With 0 bases clipped from V and 2 bases from J, the junction kept 11 bases outside the gene matches. The CDR3 here is CASSQEPSGIRVPYNEQFF. The CDR3 DNA is TGCGCCAGCAGCCAAGAACCTAGCGGGATACGTGTTCCCTACAATGAGCAGTTCTTC.

In its sample, this clonotype was seen a few times. The chain carries TRBV15 and TRBJ2-2; D call uncertain. Germline-derived CDR1 and CDR2 are LNHNV and YYDKDF (reference sequence). Trimming pared 0 bases from V and 6 bases from J, leaving 17 bases between. This CDR3 spans 17 amino acids. The CDR3 DNA follows: TGTGCCACCAGCAGAGAAGGAGCAGAAGAATTAGCCGGGGAGCTGTTTTTT. It codes for CATSREGAEELAGELFF.

V gene TRBV6-6 combines with J gene TRBJ1-2, with 7 bases fitting TRBD1. Germline loops: CDR1 MNHNY, CDR2 SVGAGI (reference sequence). V shed 6 bases and J 4 bases; nucleotides not matched to a gene: 5. The CDR3 has 13 amino acids. The CDR3 DNA is TGTGCCAGCAGAACCGGGACAGCCTATGGCTACACCTTC. Its protein product is CASRTGTAYGYTF.

This chain joins TRBV19 and TRBJ1-4, with D tentatively TRBD1 (6 bases). This CDR3 region has 11 residues. Trimming pared 8 bases from V and 14 bases from J, leaving 15 bases between. The germline V gene encodes CDR1 LNHDA and CDR2 SQIVND (reference sequence). CDR3 protein: CASQTGAMLFF. Here the CDR3 DNA reads TGTGCCAGTCAGACAGGTGCTATGCTGTTTTTT.

This clonotype has just a few counts. The chain links TRBV5-1 to TRBJ2-7, with TRBD2 matching 13 bases. CDR1 SGHRS and CDR2 YFSETQ come from the germline V gene. There are 16 residues in the CDR3. V trimming: 5 bases; J trimming: 6 bases; junction bases outside the gene matches: 11. The CDR3 loop is CASSSTSGLAGFEQYF. Here the CDR3 DNA reads TGCGCCAGCAGTAGTACTTCGGGACTAGCGGGGTTCGAGCAGTACTTC.

The V call is TRBV6-5, the J call TRBJ2-3; D unclear. The CDR3 loop spans 16 amino acids. V lost 0 bases to trimming and J lost 0 bases, with 10 bases between them. Looked up from germline, CDR1 is MNHEY and CDR2 is SVGAGI. CDR3 amino acids: CASSYSGPVSTDTQYF. The CDR3 nucleotides are TGTGCCAGCAGTTACTCTGGGCCCGTCAGCACAGATACGCAGTATTTT.

This clonotype has only a few counts. The chain employs TRBV4-3 and TRBJ2-7; TRBD1 might be the D (6 bases). CDR1 is LGHNA and CDR2 is YSLEER in the germline V gene. V was shortened by 0 bases and J by 5 bases, with 8 bases between the two germline ends. This CDR3 region has 13 residues. DNA of the CDR3: TGCGCCAGCAGCCAAGATCAGGGGCACGAGCAGTACTTC. This codes for CASSQDQGHEQYF.

This clonotype was seen more than once but under ten times. This rearrangement joins TRBV28 to TRBJ2-7, with D maybe TRBD1 (5 bases). Germline V gene data show CDR1 as MDHEN and CDR2 as SYDVKM. The V end lost 8 bases, the J end lost 0 bases, and 11 bases lay between the germline ends. The CDR3 is made up of 13 amino acids. CDR3 sequence reads: CASWTPDSYEQYF. The CDR3 DNA sequence: TGTGCCAGCTGGACACCTGACTCCTACGAGCAGTACTTC.

This clonotype was detected a few times. The CDR3 region has the DNA TGTGCCAGTAGTATCGGACAGGGCCGGTACAATGAAAAACTGTTTTTT. Translation: CASSIGQGRYNEKLFF. V and J are TRBV19 and TRBJ1-4; TRBD1 matches 8 bases. Per germline, CDR1 LNHDA and CDR2 SQIVND (reference sequence). The ends lost 3 bases at V and 5 bases at J; junction bases unmatched: 8. This CDR3 has 16 amino acids.

This clonotype was observed a handful of times. The chain links TRBV18 to TRBJ1-6, with TRBD1 identical over 7 bases. Germline CDR1 KGHSH, CDR2 LQKENI. With 5 bases clipped from V and 6 bases from J, the junction kept 7 bases outside the gene matches. This CDR3 is 15 amino acids long. The CDR3 DNA reads as TGTGCCAGCTCAGACAGGGCGGGAAGTAATTCACCCCTCCACTTT. Amino acid sequence: CASSDRAGSNSPLHF.